This T cell receptor beta chain was identified in a study of blood T cells in healthy people across ages. As for the study in general: There was about one barcoded beta molecule captured by template switching per two T cells.

A J-beta primer mix and a sample-barcoded 5' primer were used in a second PCR of roughly 6 to 11 cycles. Via MiXCR, TCRdb re-called the 5' RACE reads, giving one row per CDR3 protein. The sample includes about 930,000 distinct CDR3 sequences, 25% to 35% of them seen just once. This CDR3 comprises 16 residues. V was cut by 2 bases and J by 7 bases, with 21 bases left in between. Germline-derived CDR1 and CDR2 are MGHRA and YSYEKL. Another study also made use of these data, one on T cells of mothers and their children. That source adds: When the second PCR was run, its M1S primer added sample barcodes and 2-4 random nucleotides.

This TCR came from a woman in her 40s in good health. The genes are TRBV4-1 and TRBJ2-7, with D tentatively TRBD1 (5 bases). Sequencing was done on a sample of blood. This chain's CDR3 is CASSQFSGLGLVEQYF. CDR3 sequence (DNA): TGCGCCAGCAGCCAATTTTCAGGGCTGGGGCTGGTGGAGCAGTACTTC.